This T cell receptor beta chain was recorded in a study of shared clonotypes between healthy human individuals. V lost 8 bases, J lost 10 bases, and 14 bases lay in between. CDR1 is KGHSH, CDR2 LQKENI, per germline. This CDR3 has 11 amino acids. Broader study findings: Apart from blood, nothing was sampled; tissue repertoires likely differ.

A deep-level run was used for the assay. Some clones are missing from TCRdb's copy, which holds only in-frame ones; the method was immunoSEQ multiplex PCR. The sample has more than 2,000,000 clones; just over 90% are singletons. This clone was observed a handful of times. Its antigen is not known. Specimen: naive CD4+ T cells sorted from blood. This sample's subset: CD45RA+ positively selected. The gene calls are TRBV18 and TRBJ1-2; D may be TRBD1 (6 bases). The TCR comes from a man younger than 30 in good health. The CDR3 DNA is TGTGCCAGCCCACAGGGCTACACCTACACCTTC. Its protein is CASPQGYTYTF.